What follows is one T cell receptor (beta chain) and its context. This record comes from a study of T-cell reconstitution after alpha-beta-depleted transplantation in children. Germline V CDR1 and CDR2: SGHVS, FNYEAQ. After removal of 5 bases from V and 6 bases from J, the junction contained 10 bases not matched to a gene. The CDR3 has 15 amino acids. Construction of the TCRbeta library involved unique molecular identifiers. TCRdb reanalysed the PCR reads using MiXCR and keeps one entry per CDR3 protein. The sample yields some 350,000 distinct CDR3 sequences, approximately 10% seen once. The material was PBMCs from the stem cell graft donor, obtained from the stem cell graft. V usage is TRBV7-6 and J usage is TRBJ2-1; 7 nucleotides agree with TRBD2. The source is a human donor who donated a stem cell graft to a child with acute lymphoblastic leukemia. The CDR3, as DNA: TGTGCCAGCAGCCTTCTGAGGGGCGGGGGCAATGAGCAGTTCTTC. Its protein is CASSLLRGGGNEQFF.